The next 14 T cell receptor beta chains were all read from a single sample in a study of cytomegalovirus exposure and HLA in healthy donors. The PCR contained 60 Vbeta and 13 Jbeta primers. The method was immunoSEQ multiplex PCR; TCRdb's version includes in-frame clones alone and lacks a portion of them. The sample contains about 200,000 clones, 78% of which appear only once. The sample comprised PBMCs. The receptors come from a male donor in good health and CMV-seronegative.

The gene calls are TRBV2 and TRBJ2-2; perhaps TRBD2 as D (7 bases). V lost 4 bases, J lost 3 bases, and 12 bases lay in between. The CDR3 totals 15 residues. The germline V gene encodes CDR1 SNHLY and CDR2 FYNNEI. The CDR3 spells CASSVEGGDTGELFF. CDR3 nucleotide sequence: TGTGCCAGCAGTGTAGAAGGGGGGGACACCGGGGAGCTGTTTTTT.

This clone was picked up a small number of times. The V call is TRBV5-1, the J call TRBJ2-1; D might be TRBD2 (5 bases). The V and J ends lost 1 base and 9 bases respectively, with 8 bases between them. Germline V CDR1 and CDR2: SGHRS, YFSETQ. This CDR3 is 12 amino acids long. CDR3 coding DNA: TGCGCCAGCAGCTTGTACGAGGGTGAGCAGTTCTTC. It specifies CASSLYEGEQFF.

This rearrangement joins TRBV25-1 to TRBJ1-2; D unresolved. Deletions cut 5 bases from V and 5 bases from J, with 15 bases between. Germline CDR1 reads MGHDK; CDR2 reads SYGVNS. This CDR3 has 14 residues. The chain's CDR3 is CASSPPGEMYGYTF. The CDR3 nucleotides read TGTGCCAGCAGTCCGCCGGGAGAAATGTATGGCTACACCTTC.

The chain joins TRBV9 to TRBJ1-3, with D uncertain. Trimming cost V 4 bases and J 0 bases, with 11 bases left between them. This CDR3 comprises 15 residues. Germline V CDR1 and CDR2: SGDLS, YYNGEE. CDR3 region: CASSREVLSGNTIYF. The CDR3, as DNA: TGTGCCAGCAGCAGGGAGGTGCTCTCTGGAAACACCATATATTTT.

The chain links TRBV6-5 to TRBJ2-7; 11 nucleotides agree with TRBD2. The V segment lost 5 bases and the J segment 3 bases; nucleotides outside the gene matches: 6. The CDR3 extends over 15 amino acids. CDR1 MNHEY and CDR2 SVGAGI come from the germline V gene. The CDR3 is CASSGGTSGLYEQYF. CDR3 coding DNA: TGTGCCAGCAGTGGGGGGACTAGCGGCCTCTACGAGCAGTACTTC.

This clone was recorded a few times. The chain carries TRBV6-5 and TRBJ2-1; D unresolved. This CDR3 region has 14 residues. CDR1 is MNHEY, CDR2 SVGAGI, per germline. Trimming stripped 8 bases from V and 0 bases from J, with 11 bases between. CDR3 DNA: TGTGCCAGCTCTACTCAGGTCTCCTACAATGAGCAGTTCTTC. It yields the protein CASSTQVSYNEQFF.

This rearrangement joins TRBV29-1 to TRBJ2-3; TRBD2 matches at 13 bases. The CDR3 spans 14 residues. V trimming: 4 bases; J trimming: 5 bases; junction bases outside the gene matches: 3. Germline V CDR1 and CDR2: SQVTM, ANQGSEA. The CDR3 here is CSVGRTSGRDTQYF. CDR3 bases: TGCAGCGTTGGGCGGACTAGCGGGAGAGATACGCAGTATTTT.

CDR3 loop: CASSVFSQAGGTGELFF. CDR3 nucleotide sequence: TGTGCCAGCAGCGTATTCTCCCAGGCAGGGGGTACCGGGGAGCTGTTTTTT. The chain combines TRBV9 with TRBJ2-2; 7 positions agree with TRBD1. The junction had 11 bases not matched to a gene; V was cut back by 1 base and J by 5 bases. The CDR3 totals 17 residues. Germline V gene sequence: CDR1 SGDLS, CDR2 YYNGEE.

The CDR3 coding sequence is TGTGCCAGCTCACCTGCTAGCGGGAGTCGCGAGACCCAGTACTTC. Translation gives CASSPASGSRETQYF. The chain links TRBV18 to TRBJ2-5, with 10 positions matching TRBD2. Germline loops: CDR1 KGHSH, CDR2 LQKENI. The CDR3 extends over 15 amino acids. J gave up 5 bases and V 3 bases, and 6 bases lay outside the gene matches.

The chain is built from TRBV28 and TRBJ1-1, with 7 positions matching TRBD1. V lost 2 bases, J lost 6 bases, and 6 bases stayed unmatched. CDR1 and CDR2 from the germline V gene are MDHEN and SYDVKM. The CDR3 contains 14 residues. CDR3 DNA: TGTGCCAGCAGTTTAATGGGACAGACCCCTGAAGCTTTCTTT. It encodes CASSLMGQTPEAFF.

The genes are TRBV7-3 and TRBJ2-7; 8 bases fit TRBD2. The germline V gene encodes CDR1 SGHTA and CDR2 FQGTGA. The CDR3 runs to 14 residues. V lost 5 bases to trimming and J lost 4 bases; unmatched junction nucleotides: 7. CDR3 region: CASSQAGAGYEQYF. DNA for the CDR3: TGTGCCAGCAGCCAAGCGGGAGCTGGATACGAGCAGTACTTC.

V usage is TRBV27 and J usage is TRBJ2-7; D is uncertain. This CDR3 is built from 13 residues. The germline gives CDR1 MNHEY, CDR2 SMNVEV (reference sequence). V dropped 5 bases and J dropped 0 bases, with 8 bases sitting between them. The chain's CDR3 is CASSPAISYEQYF. Here the CDR3 DNA reads TGTGCCAGCAGTCCAGCGATCTCCTACGAGCAGTACTTC.

This rearrangement joins TRBV29-1 to TRBJ2-3, with D possibly being TRBD2 (7 bases). There are 13 residues in the CDR3. The V and J ends lost 5 bases and 5 bases respectively, with 14 bases between them. Germline-derived CDR1 and CDR2 are SQVTM and ANQGSEA. CDR3 DNA sequence: TGCAGCGTTAGGGGGGGGCAAGGAGATACGCAGTATTTT. It translates to CSVRGGQGDTQYF.

A few counts support this clone. The chain uses TRBV6-5 and TRBJ1-1, with D uncertain. V lost 6 bases and J 10 bases, leaving 24 bases between the germline ends. This CDR3 has 15 amino acids. CDR1 MNHEY and CDR2 SVGAGI come from the germline V gene. CDR3 residues: CASRPSSNRLRIAFF. CDR3 nucleotides: TGTGCCAGCAGACCCAGTAGTAACAGACTAAGAATAGCTTTCTTT.